This T cell receptor beta chain emerged from a study of Graves' ophthalmopathy and Graves' hyperthyroidism (dated by TCRdb to the late 2010s). For the wider study: Peripheral blood was collected before any treatment was given, at the time of initial diagnosis. The study used TCR beta repertoire signatures to distinguish Graves' ophthalmopathy from Graves' hyperthyroidism and to predict progression to ophthalmopathy. An independent validation cohort comprised some 19 hyperthyroidism patients and over 15 patients who later progressed from hyperthyroidism to ophthalmopathy. In five or six hyperthyroidism patients, the T-cell repertoire of thyroid tissue was compared with the T-cell repertoire of blood. For training and testing, the 100 or so patients in the discovery cohort were randomly divided in a 7:3 ratio. In total, some 140 blood samples were TCR-sequenced: 40 to 45 ophthalmopathy, some 80 hyperthyroidism and approximately 17 hyperthyroidism-to-ophthalmopathy patients. Following sample collection, hyperthyroidism patients were given methimazole at a starting dose of 30 mg daily, and ophthalmopathy patients were given high-dose intravenous methylprednisolone. To explore V-J signatures distinguishing ophthalmopathy from hyperthyroidism, a discovery set of roughly 98 patients (about 41 ophthalmopathy, some 55 stable hyperthyroidism) was enrolled. The paper as a whole reports these results and caveats: In validation, the model predicted ophthalmopathy progression with 55% to 71% sensitivity and 72.22% specificity; 12 predicted patients were CT-confirmed with GO in a median of about 6.1 months. Among expanded thyroid clonotypes with frequency above 0.001, most also showed up in blood, which suggests that blood repertoires may reflect the thyroid immune response. Sample size was not statistically predetermined, and group allocation was not concealed from the investigators. The 13-signature model separated ophthalmopathy from stable hyperthyroidism with roughly 90% sensitivity and approximately 81% specificity in cross-validation, and 80%/75% in the test set.

For repertoire sequencing, the TCR beta CDR3 regions were amplified from RNA transcripts. The first round of RT-PCR was done with HTBI primers and the Qiagen OneStep RT-PCR kit, and was followed by a second round of multiplex PCR, then size selection and purification. Libraries were sequenced paired-end with 100 bp reads on an Illumina HiSeq2000. In the paper's pipeline: Reads were processed with SOAPnuke, discarding reads with adapters, uncalled bases, mean Phred below 15, or no exact constant-primer or identifier match. High-quality paired reads were merged with COPE v1.2.5. Clonotypes were defined as unique nucleotide sequences and were aligned to IMGT TRB V, D and J references using MiTCR v1.1. The analysis was limited to V-J combinations with a frequency above 0.0001, which together covered 99.2% of repertoires. A TCR clonal expansion and chaos score per V-J combination was defined as the ratio of F50 clonal expansion to chaos observed in the TCRdist matrix. Welch's t-statistics and random forest were used to reduce features to about 13 V-J combinations, which were fed into a naive Bayes classifier. Thyroid-blood repertoire similarity was quantified with the Morisita-Horn index. TCRdb cleaned the public reads at Q25 with fastp, built clones with MiXCR and kept in-frame beta chains. A single entry per CDR3 protein holds the most common genes and DNA from its merged rows. TCRdb, not the authors, supplied the V and J calls. This sample holds about 210,000 distinct CDR3 sequences; less than 30% were observed only once. The ten largest clonotypes hold approximately 9.6% of the sample.

Ophthalmopathy patients were characterized by moderately to severely active disease, a Clinical Activity Score of at least 3, a NOSPECS grade of at least 4, and a disease duration under 3 months. Patients were excluded if they had other autoimmune diseases, uncontrolled infections, pregnancy or lactation. Clinical symptoms, serum thyroxine, TRAb, thyroid ultrasound and orbital computed tomography formed the basis of the diagnosis. Ficoll-Paque density gradient centrifugation was used to isolate PBMCs from 8.5 to 10 ml of fresh peripheral blood. Total RNA was extracted using Trizol reagent, and RNA quality was checked on an Agilent 2100 Bioanalyzer. The CDR3 contains 13 residues, cysteine and phenylalanine counted. Only the CDR3 DNA stays, 39 bases, in frame from base 1. The germline V gene (reference sequence) supplies CDR1 MNHEY and CDR2 SMNVEV. The trim is 7 bases for V and 7 bases for J, with a gap of 16 bases between the germline ends.

This clonotype has a count of ten or more. Its antigen is unknown. No per-base quality is available; no much larger clone lies one base away. The specimen was peripheral blood. The clonotype was recovered from a man aged 50-60 years with Graves' ophthalmopathy. Donor details come from another sample of the same person, matched by shared clones. The rearranged chain carries TRBV27 and TRBJ1-2; the D gene assignment is ambiguous. The CDR3 protein is CASTAHPLVGYTF. The DNA reads as follows: TGTGCCAGCACTGCCCACCCGTTAGTTGGCTACACCTTC.